This entry lists 27 T cell receptor beta chains sequenced from one sample in a study of cytomegalovirus exposure and HLA in healthy donors. PCR was performed using 60 Vbeta and 13 Jbeta primers. Libraries were prepared by immunoSEQ multiplex PCR; TCRdb keeps only in-frame clonotypes and omits some of them. Counted here are about 180,000 clones, about 80% occurring once; the ten biggest clones make up 5% to 7%. Material for sequencing was PBMCs. The origin of the receptors is a man aged 40-55 years in good health and CMV-seropositive.

V and J are TRBV9 and TRBJ2-7, with D perhaps matching TRBD2 (6 bases). V shed 3 bases and J shed 6 bases, with 19 bases lying between them. The CDR3 loop spans 15 amino acids. Germline V gene data show CDR1 as SGDLS and CDR2 as YYNGEE. CDR3 in amino acids: CASSAAGTGPTEQYF. The CDR3 DNA is TGTGCCAGCAGCGCCGCCGGGACTGGACCTACCGAGCAGTACTTC.

The rearrangement joins TRBV7-9 to TRBJ2-7; 14 bases align to TRBD2. CDR1 is SEHNR and CDR2 is FQNEAQ in the germline V gene (reference sequence). V gave up 4 bases and J gave up 5 bases; unmatched junction bases: 7. The CDR3 covers 16 residues. The CDR3 DNA follows: TGTGCCAGCAGCTCATTTGGGACTAGCGGGAGCCACGAGCAGTACTTC. Translated, it gives CASSSFGTSGSHEQYF.

The chain employs TRBV28 and TRBJ2-1; D possibly corresponds to TRBD2 (5 bases). With 4 bases removed from V and 4 bases from J, the gap between germline ends came to 11 bases. The length of the CDR3 is 14 residues. Per the germline V gene, CDR1 is MDHEN and CDR2 is SYDVKM. The CDR3 spells CASSSRTGYNEQFF. The CDR3 bases are TGTGCCAGCAGTTCCCGGACTGGATACAATGAGCAGTTCTTC.

This chain connects TRBV18 to TRBJ2-7; 7 nucleotides match TRBD2. From germline, CDR1 is KGHSH and CDR2 LQKENI. CDR3 length equals 16 residues. Trimming at V came to 0 bases and at J to 4 bases, leaving 9 bases not matched to a gene. CDR3 DNA: TGTGCCAGCTCACCACCTGGCTGGGGGGGACTTTACGAGCAGTACTTC. Residues: CASSPPGWGGLYEQYF.

The sample holds a few counts of this clone. The V and J genes are TRBV6-5 and TRBJ1-1; 7 nucleotides line up with TRBD1. The CDR3 totals 14 residues. Germline lookup yields CDR1 MNHEY and CDR2 SVGAGI. The J segment lost 3 bases and the V segment lost 6 bases, leaving 7 bases of the junction unmatched. CDR3 region: CASRKEGAHTEAFF. CDR3 nucleotide sequence: TGTGCCAGCAGAAAAGAGGGGGCGCACACTGAAGCTTTCTTT.

This rearrangement joins TRBV5-1 to TRBJ2-2; TRBD1 is a possible D gene (5 bases). The CDR3 totals 14 residues. CDR1 is SGHRS, CDR2 YFSETQ, per germline. Between the trimmed V and J ends, which lost 2 bases and 7 bases, there was a span of 12 bases. The CDR3: CASSFQGSGGELFF. The CDR3, as DNA: TGCGCCAGCAGCTTTCAGGGTTCGGGCGGGGAGCTGTTTTTT. Full variable domain (rest looked up from reference TRBV5-1 and TRBJ2-2): KAGVTQTPRYLIKTRGQQVTLSCSPISGHRSVSWYQQTPGQGLQFLFEYFSETQRNKGNFPGRFSGRQFSNSRSEMNVSTLELGDSALYLCASSFQGSGGELFFGEGSRLTVL.

The V gene is TRBV13, the J gene TRBJ1-5; D is possibly TRBD1 (6 bases). The CDR3 loop spans 16 amino acids. Germline CDR1 and CDR2: PRHDT and FYEKMQ (reference sequence). V gave up 0 bases and J gave up 6 bases, with 15 bases separating them. Written as DNA, the CDR3 is TGTGCCAGCAGCTTAGGGGGGCCCAGGGGCGGTCAGCCCCAGCATTTT. This codes for CASSLGGPRGGQPQHF.

The rearrangement uses TRBV4-1 and TRBJ1-5; unclear D gene. V was pared by 3 bases and J by 2 bases, with 17 bases between. Germline V gene lookup returns CDR1 MGHRA and CDR2 YSYEKL. The CDR3 is 17 residues long. CDR3 sequence reads: CASSQLKRGSGNQPQHF. CDR3 bases: TGCGCCAGCAGCCAGCTCAAGCGAGGGTCGGGCAATCAGCCCCAGCATTTT.

The CDR3 reads CASSSNSYEQYF. In DNA, the CDR3 is TGTGCCAGCAGTTCTAACTCCTACGAGCAGTACTTC. V and J are TRBV6-1 and TRBJ2-7, with D uncertain. V lost 5 bases, J lost 0 bases, and 5 bases lay in between. The CDR3 covers 12 residues. Germline loops: CDR1 MNHNS, CDR2 SASEGT.

This rearrangement joins TRBV18 to TRBJ1-5; the D is unclear. The CDR3 loop spans 15 amino acids. Between the trimmed V and J ends, which lost 9 bases and 2 bases, there was a span of 17 bases. Germline CDR1 KGHSH, CDR2 LQKENI. As DNA, the CDR3 is TGTGCCAGTACCACAGAGGCCGGGGGCAATCAGCCCCAGCATTTT. This sequence encodes CASTTEAGGNQPQHF. Full variable domain (rest looked up from reference TRBV18 and TRBJ1-5): NAGVMQNPRHLVRRRGQEARLRCSPMKGHSHVYWYRQLPEEGLKFMVYLQKENIIDESGMPKERFSAEFPKEGPSILRIQQVVRGDSAAYFCASTTEAGGNQPQHFGDGTRLSIL.

This clone was seen only once. V and J are TRBV28 and TRBJ1-4; 9 bases are a match to TRBD1. Germline V gene data show CDR1 as MDHEN and CDR2 as SYDVKM. The CDR3 has 15 amino acids. The junction had 7 bases not matched to a gene; V was cut back by 5 bases and J by 6 bases. Written as DNA, the CDR3 is TGTGCCAGCAGTGGACCCGGGACAGGGTATGAAAAACTGTTTTTT. Its translation is CASSGPGTGYEKLFF.

The genes are TRBV27 and TRBJ2-7, with TRBD2 as a possible D gene (6 bases). V was pared by 6 bases and J by 4 bases, with 16 bases between. This CDR3 is built from 14 residues. Looked up from germline, CDR1 is MNHEY and CDR2 is SMNVEV (reference sequence). The CDR3 DNA reads as TGTGCCAGCAGGACCGGGACTCCACCATACGAGCAGTACTTC. Protein sequence: CASRTGTPPYEQYF.

The chain uses TRBV18 and TRBJ1-1; TRBD1 matches at 9 bases. CDR1 and CDR2 (germline): KGHSH, LQKENI. The CDR3 has 14 amino acids. Trimming at V came to 3 bases and at J to 5 bases, leaving 4 bases not matched to a gene. The CDR3: CASSPGQGETEAFF. The DNA for the CDR3 is TGTGCCAGCTCACCGGGACAGGGAGAGACTGAAGCTTTCTTT.

This clone appeared a single time. The chain combines TRBV5-1 with TRBJ1-1; maybe TRBD1 (6 bases). The CDR3 is made up of 14 amino acids. Trimming stripped 4 bases from V and 5 bases from J, with 15 bases between. Looked up from germline, CDR1 is SGHRS and CDR2 is YFSETQ. The CDR3 loop is CASSVTKQGTEAFF. In nucleotides, the CDR3 is TGCGCCAGCAGCGTCACTAAACAGGGAACTGAAGCTTTCTTT.

The J gene is TRBJ2-2, the V gene TRBV5-1; TRBD1 matches at 8 bases. This CDR3 comprises 13 residues. The V gene's germline CDR1 is SGHRS and CDR2 YFSETQ. V lost 3 bases, J lost 6 bases, and 1 base stayed unmatched. The CDR3 nucleotides are TGCGCCAGCAGCTCGACAGGGGCCGGGGAGCTGTTTTTT. Amino acids: CASSSTGAGELFF.

A word on this clone: Other nucleotide sequences from this sample produce the same CDR3. The chain's CDR3 is CASSEFGTASYEQYF. For the CDR3, the DNA is TGTGCCAGCAGTGAGTTCGGGACAGCCTCCTACGAGCAGTACTTC. The gene calls are TRBV6-1 and TRBJ2-7, with 7 bases fitting TRBD1. Germline-derived CDR1 and CDR2 are MNHNS and SASEGT. V shed 3 bases and J 0 bases; nucleotides not matched to a gene: 5. The CDR3 covers 15 residues.

This chain joins TRBV11-2 and TRBJ2-3; 16 nucleotides align to TRBD2. Germline trimming cut 4 bases from V and 3 bases from J; bases unmatched to any gene: 7. The CDR3 runs 18 residues. Per germline, CDR1 SGHAT and CDR2 FQNNGV. The CDR3 reads CASSWAGTSGRGTDTQYF. As DNA, the CDR3 is TGTGCCAGCAGCTGGGCCGGGACTAGCGGGAGGGGGACAGATACGCAGTATTTT.

DNA of the CDR3: TGTGCCAGCAGAGCACCTAGTACTCTTGAGCAGTTCTTC. Protein product: CASRAPSTLEQFF. V gene TRBV6-1 combines with J gene TRBJ2-1; D not resolved. Looked up from germline, CDR1 is MNHNS and CDR2 is SASEGT. V was trimmed by 6 bases and J by 9 bases, leaving 15 bases between them. The CDR3 loop spans 13 amino acids.

The chain is built from TRBV7-3 and TRBJ2-1, with 7 positions matching TRBD2. Germline V lookup: CDR1 SGHTA, CDR2 FQGTGA. V was clipped by 1 base and J by 3 bases; unmatched bases: 6. This CDR3 is 16 amino acids long. This chain's CDR3 is CASSLKGTTHYNEQFF. In DNA, the CDR3 is TGTGCCAGCAGCTTAAAGGGGACTACCCACTACAATGAGCAGTTCTTC.

The chain recombines TRBV2 with TRBJ2-1; 10 positions agree with TRBD2. The CDR3 runs 17 residues. Looked up from germline, CDR1 is SNHLY and CDR2 is FYNNEI. Trimming removed 2 bases from V and 8 bases from J; junction bases left unmatched: 12. This CDR3 is CASSESNRAGGSDEQFF. In DNA form, the CDR3 reads TGTGCCAGCAGTGAATCTAATCGAGCGGGAGGGTCTGATGAGCAGTTCTTC.

This CDR3 is CASSLWQANYGYTF. In nucleotides, the CDR3 is TGTGCCAGCAGTTTGTGGCAGGCAAACTATGGCTACACCTTC. The V call is TRBV28, the J call TRBJ1-2; D gene ambiguous. CDR1 MDHEN and CDR2 SYDVKM come from the germline V gene. V was cut by 3 bases and J by 2 bases, with 10 bases left in between. The CDR3 is 14 residues long.

The chain employs TRBV4-2 and TRBJ1-5; 11 bases match TRBD1. CDR3 size: 16 residues. Trimming cost V 3 bases and J 7 bases; bases outside gene matches: 8. CDR1 LGHNA and CDR2 YNFKEQ come from the germline V gene. Written as DNA, the CDR3 is TGTGCCAGCAGCCACACGGACAGGGGGCTGGTGCAGCCCCAGCATTTT. Its protein product is CASSHTDRGLVQPQHF.

The chain carries TRBV18 and TRBJ2-1, with D hard to call. The germline gives CDR1 KGHSH, CDR2 LQKENI. The CDR3 is made up of 12 amino acids. Trimming pared 3 bases from V and 6 bases from J, leaving 6 bases between. The CDR3 bases are TGTGCCAGCTCACCTTCTATCAATGAGCAGTTCTTC. Its protein is CASSPSINEQFF.

Concerning this clone: A junction boundary mismatches the germline segment, possibly from a read error. V and J are TRBV6-6 and TRBJ1-3, with D possibly TRBD1 on 5 matching bases. The CDR3 extends over 14 amino acids. From germline, CDR1 is MNHNY and CDR2 SVGAGI (reference sequence). Here the CDR3 reads CATSPTGVGNAIYF. In DNA form, the CDR3 reads TGTGCCACCTCCCCGACGGGGGTTGGAAACGCCATATATTTT.

On this clone itself: A read error may produce the germline difference seen at one junction end. CDR3 nucleotides: TGCGCCAGCACCTTGGGGGGGCAGAGTTTTAACTATGGCTACACCTTC. Translation gives CASTLGGQSFNYGYTF. V usage is TRBV5-1 and J usage is TRBJ1-2; possibly TRBD1 for D (6 bases). Germline CDR1 is SGHRS and CDR2 is YFSETQ. This CDR3 is built from 16 residues. The full variable domain, completed using reference TRBV5-1 and TRBJ1-2, is KAGVTQTPRYLIKTRGQQVTLSCSPISGHRSVSWYQQTPGQGLQFLFEYFSETQRNKGNFPGRFSGRQFSNSRSEMNVSTLELGDSALYLCASTLGGQSFNYGYTFGSGTRLTVV.

This sequence joins TRBV9 and TRBJ2-5; 12 bases line up with TRBD2. Germline CDR1 is SGDLS and CDR2 is YYNGEE. The CDR3 spans 17 residues. V shed 4 bases, J shed 2 bases, and the junction held 9 bases outside the gene matches. The CDR3 sequence: CASSPVPGLAGQETQYF. The CDR3 DNA reads TGTGCCAGCAGCCCTGTCCCGGGACTAGCGGGTCAAGAGACCCAGTACTTC. The full variable domain, completed using reference TRBV9 and TRBJ2-5, is DSGVTQTPKHLITATGQRVTLRCSPRSGDLSVYWYQQSLDQGLQFLIQYYNGEERAKGNILERFSAQQFPDLHSELNLSSLELGDSALYFCASSPVPGLAGQETQYFGPGTRLLVL.

The chain combines TRBV6-1 with TRBJ2-2, with 7 bases matching TRBD1. The germline V gene encodes CDR1 MNHNS and CDR2 SASEGT. The V and J ends lost 11 bases and 1 base, in that order; junction bases with no gene match: 7. The CDR3 loop spans 14 amino acids. CDR3 sequence reads: CAGRGDRNTGELFF. CDR3 in DNA: TGTGCCGGTAGAGGGGACAGGAACACCGGGGAGCTGTTTTTT.